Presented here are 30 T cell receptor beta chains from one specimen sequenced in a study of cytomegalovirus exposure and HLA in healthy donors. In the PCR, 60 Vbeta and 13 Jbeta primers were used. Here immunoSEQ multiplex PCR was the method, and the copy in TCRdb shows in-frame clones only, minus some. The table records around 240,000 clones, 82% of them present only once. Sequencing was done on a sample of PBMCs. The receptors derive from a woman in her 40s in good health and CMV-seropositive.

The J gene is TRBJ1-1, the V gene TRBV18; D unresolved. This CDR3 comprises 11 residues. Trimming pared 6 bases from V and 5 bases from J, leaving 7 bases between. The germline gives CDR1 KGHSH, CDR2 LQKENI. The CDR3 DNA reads TGTGCCAGCTCCTACGGGACTGAAGCTTTCTTT. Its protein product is CASSYGTEAFF.

CDR3 amino acids: CASSPRSGRAKNIQYF. CDR3 bases: TGTGCCAGTAGTCCCAGGAGCGGGAGAGCCAAAAACATTCAGTACTTC. The gene calls are TRBV19 and TRBJ2-4; 8 nucleotides line up with TRBD2. The germline CDR1 and CDR2 sequences are LNHDA and SQIVND (reference sequence). V shed 5 bases, J shed 0 bases, and the junction held 6 bases outside the gene matches. The CDR3 consists of 16 residues.

CDR3 in DNA: TGCGCCAGCAGCTTAACAGGGGTTGAAAAACTGTTTTTT. This codes for CASSLTGVEKLFF. V gene TRBV5-1 combines with J gene TRBJ1-4; 7 positions match TRBD1. The germline CDR1 and CDR2 sequences are SGHRS and YFSETQ. The CDR3 totals 13 residues. After removal of 2 bases from V and 7 bases from J, the junction contained 2 bases not matched to a gene.

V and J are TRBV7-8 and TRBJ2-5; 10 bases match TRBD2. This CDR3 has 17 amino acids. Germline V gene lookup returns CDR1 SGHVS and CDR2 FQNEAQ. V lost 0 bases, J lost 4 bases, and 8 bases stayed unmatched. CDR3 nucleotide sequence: TGTGCCAGCAGCTTAGCCAGACTAGCGGGCCCTCGAGAGACCCAGTACTTC. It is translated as CASSLARLAGPRETQYF.

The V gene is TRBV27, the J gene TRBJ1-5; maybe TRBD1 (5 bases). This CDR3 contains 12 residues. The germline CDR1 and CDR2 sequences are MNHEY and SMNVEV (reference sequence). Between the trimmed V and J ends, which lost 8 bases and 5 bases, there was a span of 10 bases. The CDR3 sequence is CASGVGDQPQHF. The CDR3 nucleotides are TGTGCCAGCGGGGTAGGGGATCAGCCCCAGCATTTT.

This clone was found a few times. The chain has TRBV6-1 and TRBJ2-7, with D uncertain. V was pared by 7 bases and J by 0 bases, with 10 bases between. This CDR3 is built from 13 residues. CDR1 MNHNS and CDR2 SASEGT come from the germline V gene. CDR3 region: CASKRGASYEQYF. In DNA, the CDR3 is TGTGCCAGCAAACGCGGCGCCTCCTACGAGCAGTACTTC.

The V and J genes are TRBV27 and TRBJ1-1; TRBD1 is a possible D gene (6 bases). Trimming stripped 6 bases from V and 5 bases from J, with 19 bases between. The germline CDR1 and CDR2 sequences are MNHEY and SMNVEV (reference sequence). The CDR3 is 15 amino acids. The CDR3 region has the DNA TGTGCCAGCAGCCGACGGGACATGAGTAAGACTGAAGCTTTCTTT. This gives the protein CASSRRDMSKTEAFF.

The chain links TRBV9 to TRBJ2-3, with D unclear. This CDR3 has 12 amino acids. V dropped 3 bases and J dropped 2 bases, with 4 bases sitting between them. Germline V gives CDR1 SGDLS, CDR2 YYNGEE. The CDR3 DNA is TGTGCCAGCAGCGATAACACAGATACGCAGTATTTT. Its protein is CASSDNTDTQYF.

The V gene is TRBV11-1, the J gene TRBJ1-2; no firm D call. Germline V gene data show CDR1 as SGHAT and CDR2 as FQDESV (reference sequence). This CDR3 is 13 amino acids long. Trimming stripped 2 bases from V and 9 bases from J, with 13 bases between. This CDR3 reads CASSLRASGSYTF. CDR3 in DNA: TGTGCCAGCAGCTTACGAGCCAGCGGAAGCTACACCTTC.

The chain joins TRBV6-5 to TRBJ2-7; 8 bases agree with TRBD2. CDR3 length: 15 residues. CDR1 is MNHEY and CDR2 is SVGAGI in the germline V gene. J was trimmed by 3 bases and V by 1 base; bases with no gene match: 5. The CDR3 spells CASSYWTGGGYEQYF. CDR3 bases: TGTGCCAGCAGTTACTGGACGGGAGGGGGCTACGAGCAGTACTTC.

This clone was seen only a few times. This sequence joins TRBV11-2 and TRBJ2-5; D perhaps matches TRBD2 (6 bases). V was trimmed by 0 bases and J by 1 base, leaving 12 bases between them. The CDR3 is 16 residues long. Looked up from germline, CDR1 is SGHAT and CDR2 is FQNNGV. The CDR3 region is CASSLESRGTQETQYF. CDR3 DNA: TGTGCCAGCAGCTTAGAATCCCGCGGGACCCAAGAGACCCAGTACTTC.

DNA of the CDR3: TGTGCCAGCAGGCCGTCCCGGGACAGGGTGACTGAAGCTTTCTTT. Translating it yields CASRPSRDRVTEAFF. The chain has TRBV6-5 and TRBJ1-1, with TRBD1 matching over 9 bases. CDR1 is MNHEY and CDR2 is SVGAGI in the germline V gene. Unmatched junction bases numbered 10, after V lost 6 bases and J lost 5 bases. The CDR3 loop spans 15 amino acids.

CDR3 sequence reads: CASSGQAEAFF. Here the CDR3 DNA reads TGTGCCAGCAGTGGACAGGCAGAAGCTTTCTTT. V usage is TRBV25-1 and J usage is TRBJ1-1, with D possibly being TRBD1 (6 bases). This CDR3 contains 11 residues. Germline CDR1 and CDR2: MGHDK and SYGVNS. With 4 bases removed from V and 8 bases from J, the gap between germline ends came to 8 bases.

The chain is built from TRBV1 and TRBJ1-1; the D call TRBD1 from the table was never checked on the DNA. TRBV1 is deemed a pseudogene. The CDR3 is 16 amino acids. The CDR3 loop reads CTSSQDVNQGRTEAFF. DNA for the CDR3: TGCACCAGCAGCCAAGACGTGAACCAGGGAAGAACTGAAGCTTTCTTT.

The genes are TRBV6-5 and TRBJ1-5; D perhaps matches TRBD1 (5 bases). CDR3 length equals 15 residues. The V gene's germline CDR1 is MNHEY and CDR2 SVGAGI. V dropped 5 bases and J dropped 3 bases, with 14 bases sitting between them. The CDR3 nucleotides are TGTGCCAGCAGTAGGACACGTCTGAACAATCAGCCCCAGCATTTT. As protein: CASSRTRLNNQPQHF.

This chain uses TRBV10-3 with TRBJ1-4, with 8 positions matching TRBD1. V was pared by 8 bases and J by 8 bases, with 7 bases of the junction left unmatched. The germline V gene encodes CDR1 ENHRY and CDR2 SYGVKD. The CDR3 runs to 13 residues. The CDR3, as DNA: TGTGCCATCCAGCAGGGGGCCGGAGAAAAACTGTTTTTT. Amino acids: CAIQQGAGEKLFF.

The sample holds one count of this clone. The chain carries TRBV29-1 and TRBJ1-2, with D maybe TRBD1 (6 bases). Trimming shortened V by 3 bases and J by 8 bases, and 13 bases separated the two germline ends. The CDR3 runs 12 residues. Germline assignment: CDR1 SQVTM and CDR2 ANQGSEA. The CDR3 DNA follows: TGCAGCGTTGATGCAGGGGACGGCGGCTACACCTTC. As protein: CSVDAGDGGYTF.

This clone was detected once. CDR3 region: CASRGTGRADTQYF. Here the CDR3 DNA reads TGCGCCAGCAGAGGGACAGGAAGGGCAGATACGCAGTATTTT. V usage is TRBV4-3 and J usage is TRBJ2-3; 8 nucleotides align to TRBD1. Looked up from germline, CDR1 is LGHNA and CDR2 is YSLEER. The V segment lost 6 bases and the J segment 4 bases; nucleotides outside the gene matches: 6. The CDR3 contains 14 residues.

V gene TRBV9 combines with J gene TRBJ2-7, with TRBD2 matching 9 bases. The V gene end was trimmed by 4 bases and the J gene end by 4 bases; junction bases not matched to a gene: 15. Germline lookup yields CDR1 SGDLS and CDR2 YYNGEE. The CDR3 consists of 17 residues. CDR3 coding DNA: TGTGCCAGCAGCCCGCGACCTTTGACTAGCGGTCCTTACGAGCAGTACTTC. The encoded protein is CASSPRPLTSGPYEQYF.

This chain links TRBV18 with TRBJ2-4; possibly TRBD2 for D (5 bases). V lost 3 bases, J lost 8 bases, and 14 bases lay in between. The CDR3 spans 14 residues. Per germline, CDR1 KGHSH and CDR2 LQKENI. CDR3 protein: CASSPTYERDIQYF. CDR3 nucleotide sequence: TGTGCCAGCTCACCCACTTACGAGAGGGACATTCAGTACTTC.

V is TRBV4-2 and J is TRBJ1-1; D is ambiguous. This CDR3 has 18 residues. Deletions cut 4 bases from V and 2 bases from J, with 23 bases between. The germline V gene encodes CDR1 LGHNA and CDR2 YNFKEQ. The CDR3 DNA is TGTGCCAGCAGCCCGACGATCACAGCAACTCCCGTAAACACTGAAGCTTTCTTT. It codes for CASSPTITATPVNTEAFF.

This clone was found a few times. Here the CDR3 DNA reads TGTGCCAGCAGTGCAGAGGGCTATGGCTACACCTTC. Translation gives CASSAEGYGYTF. The chain links TRBV2 to TRBJ1-2; D is ambiguous. V was pared by 4 bases and J by 4 bases, with 7 bases between. Germline V gene sequence: CDR1 SNHLY, CDR2 FYNNEI. CDR3 length: 12 amino acids.

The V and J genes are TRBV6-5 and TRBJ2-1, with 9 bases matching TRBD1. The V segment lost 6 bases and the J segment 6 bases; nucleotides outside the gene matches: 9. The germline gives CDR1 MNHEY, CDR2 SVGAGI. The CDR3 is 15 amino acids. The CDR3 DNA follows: TGTGCCAGCAGCACCGGGACAGGGCGTTTCAATGAGCAGTTCTTC. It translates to CASSTGTGRFNEQFF.

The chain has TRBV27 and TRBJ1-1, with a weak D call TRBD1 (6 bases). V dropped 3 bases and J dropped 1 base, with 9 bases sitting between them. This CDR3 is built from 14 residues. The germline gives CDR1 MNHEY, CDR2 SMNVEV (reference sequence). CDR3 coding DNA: TGTGCCAGCAGTTTTATAGGGGGGAACACTGAAGCTTTCTTT. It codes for CASSFIGGNTEAFF.

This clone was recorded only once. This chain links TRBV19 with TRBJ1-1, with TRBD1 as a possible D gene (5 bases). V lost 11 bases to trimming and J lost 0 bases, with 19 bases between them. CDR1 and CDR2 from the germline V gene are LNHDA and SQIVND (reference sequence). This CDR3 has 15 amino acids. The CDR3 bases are TGTGCCGTTGGGAGGGGTAGAGGAATGAACACTGAAGCTTTCTTT. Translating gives CAVGRGRGMNTEAFF. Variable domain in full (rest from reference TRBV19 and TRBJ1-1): DGGITQSPKYLFRKEGQNVTLSCEQNLNHDAMYWYRQDPGQGLRLIYYSQIVNDFQKGDIAEGYSVSREKKESFPLTVTSAQKNPTAFYLCAVGRGRGMNTEAFFGQGTRLTVV.

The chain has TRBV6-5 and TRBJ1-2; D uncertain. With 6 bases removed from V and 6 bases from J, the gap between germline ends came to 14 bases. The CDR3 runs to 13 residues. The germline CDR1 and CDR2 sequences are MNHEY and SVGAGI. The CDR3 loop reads CASSPRQFHGYTF. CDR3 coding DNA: TGTGCCAGCAGCCCCCGACAATTCCATGGCTACACCTTC.

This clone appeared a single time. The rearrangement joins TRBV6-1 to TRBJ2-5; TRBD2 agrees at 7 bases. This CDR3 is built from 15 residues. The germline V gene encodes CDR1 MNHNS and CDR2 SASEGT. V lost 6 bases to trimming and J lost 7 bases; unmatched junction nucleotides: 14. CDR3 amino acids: CASRDWLAASGTQYF. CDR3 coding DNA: TGTGCCAGCAGGGACTGGCTAGCGGCCTCCGGGACCCAGTACTTC.

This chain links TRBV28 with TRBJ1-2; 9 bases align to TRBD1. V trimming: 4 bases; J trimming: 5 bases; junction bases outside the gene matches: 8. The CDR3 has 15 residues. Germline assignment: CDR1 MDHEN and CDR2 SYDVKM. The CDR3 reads CASSSPGQGTYGYTF. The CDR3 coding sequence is TGTGCCAGCAGTTCTCCGGGACAGGGCACTTATGGCTACACCTTC.

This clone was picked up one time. The CDR3 is CASSFPPGQGVEQFF. CDR3 DNA sequence: TGTGCCAGCAGTTTTCCCCCGGGACAGGGGGTTGAGCAGTTCTTC. The J gene is TRBJ2-1, the V gene TRBV27; 11 positions agree with TRBD1. Looked up from germline, CDR1 is MNHEY and CDR2 is SMNVEV (reference sequence). The CDR3 sequence is 15 residues long. Trimming cost V 3 bases and J 9 bases; bases outside gene matches: 7.

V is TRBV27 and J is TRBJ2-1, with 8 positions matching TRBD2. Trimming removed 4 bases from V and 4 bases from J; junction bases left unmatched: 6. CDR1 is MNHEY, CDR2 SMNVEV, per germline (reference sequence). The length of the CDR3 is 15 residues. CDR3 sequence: CASSSRVAGYNEQFF. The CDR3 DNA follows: TGTGCCAGCAGTTCCCGGGTAGCGGGGTACAATGAGCAGTTCTTC.